This T cell receptor (beta chain) was identified in a study of shared clonotypes between healthy human individuals. For the study at large: A couple of women and three men aged 18 to 49 made up the donors.

General study results and limits: Larger richness was generally estimated for naive than memory subsets.

The protocol was immunoSEQ multiplex PCR, while the TCRdb copy is restricted to in-frame clones and leaves out a portion. The sample carries more than 2 million clones, approximately 94% recorded once. With regard to this clone: Antigen: not known.

This TCR was recovered from a man aged 18 to 29 in good health. The sequenced material came from naive CD4+ T cells sorted from blood. Subset in this sample: CD45RA+ positively selected.

CDR3 residues: CASSTIQRGGVWNEQFF. The CDR3 DNA reads as TGTGCCAGCAGTACCATCCAGCGGGGGGGTGTTTGGAATGAGCAGTTCTTC. This chain connects TRBV28 to TRBJ2-1; the match to TRBD2 covers 10 bases. The CDR3 has 17 amino acids. Per the germline V gene, CDR1 is MDHEN and CDR2 is SYDVKM. Germline trimming cut 5 bases from V and 7 bases from J; bases unmatched to any gene: 14.